One sample yielded the 6 T cell receptor beta chains listed below, sequenced in a study of T-cell reconstitution after alpha-beta-depleted transplantation in children. Unique molecular identifiers were incorporated when the TCRbeta library was constructed. TCRdb reprocessed the PCR reads with MiXCR, giving one entry per CDR3 protein. This repertoire shows about 200,000 distinct CDR3 sequences, around a sixth found once; its top ten account for about 39%. The specimen comprised PBMCs, mostly from graft donor cells, sampled 360 days after TCRalphabeta/CD19-depleted stem cell transplant. These receptors originate from a male patient aged 2 to 9 who had a stem cell transplant for acute lymphoblastic leukemia, so the T cells may come from the graft donor.

This sequence joins TRBV4-3 and TRBJ1-1; D gene unclear. Germline V lookup: CDR1 LGHNA, CDR2 YSLEER. Trimming cost V 2 bases and J 0 bases, with 13 bases left between them. The CDR3 spans 16 residues. The CDR3 DNA sequence: TGCGCCAGCAGCCAATCTCTGTCAGCTCTGAACACTGAAGCTTTCTTT. Translating it yields CASSQSLSALNTEAFF.

This clonotype was recorded at least ten times. J is TRBJ2-2 and V is TRBV4-2; D unclear. The CDR3 runs to 17 residues. Germline CDR1 and CDR2: LGHNA and YNFKEQ. V was clipped by 2 bases and J by 5 bases, with 18 bases between them. The chain's CDR3 is CASSQSVPMVTTGELFF. DNA for the CDR3: TGTGCCAGCAGCCAAAGCGTCCCCATGGTGACAACCGGGGAGCTGTTTTTT.

This clonotype has more than one count but fewer than ten. The V call is TRBV15, the J call TRBJ2-4; D unclear. The V gene lost 1 base and the J gene lost 0 bases, with 10 bases spanning the gap. The CDR3 loop spans 16 amino acids. Germline loops: CDR1 LNHNV, CDR2 YYDKDF (reference sequence). This chain's CDR3 is CATSRGTGAAKNIQYF. The CDR3 DNA follows: TGTGCCACCAGCAGAGGGACGGGCGCAGCCAAAAACATTCAGTACTTC.

This clonotype has at least ten counts. The genes are TRBV5-5 and TRBJ2-1; no reliable D call. V shed 1 base and J shed 0 bases, with 5 bases lying between them. CDR1 is SGHKS, CDR2 YYEKEE, per germline (reference sequence). This CDR3 has 14 residues. CDR3 region: CASSLLSSYNEQFF. The DNA for the CDR3 is TGTGCCAGCAGCTTGCTCAGCTCCTACAATGAGCAGTTCTTC. Based on the CDR3 plus reference TRBV5-5 and TRBJ2-1, the full variable domain is DAGVTQSPTHLIKTRGQQVTLRCSPISGHKSVSWYQQVLGQGPQFIFQYYEKEERGRGNFPDRFSARQFPNYSSELNVNALLLGDSALYLCASSLLSSYNEQFFGPGTRLTVL.

CDR3 region: CASSLVAAGANVLTF. In DNA form, the CDR3 reads TGTGCCAGCAGCTTGGTGGCCGCTGGGGCCAACGTCCTGACTTTC. The rearrangement joins TRBV5-6 to TRBJ2-6, with D uncertain. The CDR3 is 15 residues long. Per the germline V gene, CDR1 is SGHDT and CDR2 is YYEEEE. V was cut by 0 bases and J by 2 bases, with 6 bases left in between.

This clonotype has only a few counts. The chain recombines TRBV12-3 or TRBV12-4 with TRBJ2-5; 8 bases align to TRBD1. With V trimmed by 6 bases and J by 5 bases, 11 bases remained unmatched. The CDR3 length is 15 residues. CDR3 in DNA: TGTGCCAGCAGATTGTCAGGGGGCCAAGGGGAGACCCAGTACTTC. Protein sequence: CASRLSGGQGETQYF.